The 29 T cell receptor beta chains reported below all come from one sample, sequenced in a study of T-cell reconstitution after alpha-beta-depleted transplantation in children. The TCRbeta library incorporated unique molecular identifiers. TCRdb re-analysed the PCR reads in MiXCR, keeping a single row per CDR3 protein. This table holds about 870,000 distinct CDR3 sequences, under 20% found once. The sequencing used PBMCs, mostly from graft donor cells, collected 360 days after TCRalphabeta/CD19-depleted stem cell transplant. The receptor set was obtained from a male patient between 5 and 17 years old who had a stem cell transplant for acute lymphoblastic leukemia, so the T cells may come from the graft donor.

DNA for the CDR3: TGTGCCTGGAGCCAACAGGGGGGCACAGATACGCAGTATTTT. It is translated as CAWSQQGGTDTQYF. The chain recombines TRBV30 with TRBJ2-3; the match to TRBD1 covers 8 bases. CDR1 and CDR2 from the germline V gene are GTSNPN and SVGIG (reference sequence). The CDR3 sequence is 14 residues long. The ends lost 3 bases at V and 1 base at J; junction bases unmatched: 3.

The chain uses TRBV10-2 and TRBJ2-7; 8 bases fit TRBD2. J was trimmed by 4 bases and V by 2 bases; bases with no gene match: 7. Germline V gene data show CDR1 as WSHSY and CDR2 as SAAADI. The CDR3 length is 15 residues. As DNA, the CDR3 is TGCGCCAGCAGTGAGACCCCGGGAGGGTGGTACGAGCAGTACTTC. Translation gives CASSETPGGWYEQYF.

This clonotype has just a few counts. CDR3 in DNA: TGTGCCAGCAGTTTTTATGAGCGGAGAAACACCATATATTTT. Translating gives CASSFYERRNTIYF. This chain connects TRBV12-3 or TRBV12-4 to TRBJ1-3; unclear D gene. V was trimmed by 3 bases and J by 5 bases, leaving 11 bases between them. The CDR3 is 14 residues long.

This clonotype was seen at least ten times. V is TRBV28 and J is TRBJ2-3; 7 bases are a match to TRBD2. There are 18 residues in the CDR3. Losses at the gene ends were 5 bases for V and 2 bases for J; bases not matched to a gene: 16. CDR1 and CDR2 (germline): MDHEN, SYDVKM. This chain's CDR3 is CASSSIASRLAVTDTQYF. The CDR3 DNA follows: TGTGCCAGCAGTAGCATAGCTTCCAGGCTAGCGGTCACAGATACGCAGTATTTT.

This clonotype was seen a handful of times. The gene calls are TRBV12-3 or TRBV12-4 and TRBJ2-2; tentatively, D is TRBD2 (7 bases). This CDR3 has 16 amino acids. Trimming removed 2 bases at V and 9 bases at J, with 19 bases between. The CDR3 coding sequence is TGTGCCAGCAGTTTAACATCTAGCGGTTGGGGGCGGGAGCTGTTTTTT. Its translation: CASSLTSSGWGRELFF.

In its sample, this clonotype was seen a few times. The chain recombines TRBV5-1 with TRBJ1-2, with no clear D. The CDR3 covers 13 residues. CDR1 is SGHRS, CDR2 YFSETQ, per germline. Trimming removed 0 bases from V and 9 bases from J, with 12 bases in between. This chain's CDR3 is CASSLEGSRSYTF. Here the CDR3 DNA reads TGCGCCAGCAGCTTGGAAGGTTCTCGAAGCTACACCTTC.

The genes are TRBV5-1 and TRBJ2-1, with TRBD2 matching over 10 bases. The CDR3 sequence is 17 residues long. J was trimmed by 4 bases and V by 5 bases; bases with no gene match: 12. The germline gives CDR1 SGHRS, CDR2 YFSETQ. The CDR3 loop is CASRSGRVGFLYNEQFF. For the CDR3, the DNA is TGCGCCAGCAGAAGCGGGAGGGTGGGGTTTCTGTACAATGAGCAGTTCTTC.

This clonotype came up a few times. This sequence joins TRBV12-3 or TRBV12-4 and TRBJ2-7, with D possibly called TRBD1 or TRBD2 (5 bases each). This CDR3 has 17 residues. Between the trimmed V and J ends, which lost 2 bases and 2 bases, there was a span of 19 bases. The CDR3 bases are TGTGCCAGCAGTTTAATTTGGAGAGGGGATTCGGCCTACGAGCAGTACTTC. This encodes CASSLIWRGDSAYEQYF.

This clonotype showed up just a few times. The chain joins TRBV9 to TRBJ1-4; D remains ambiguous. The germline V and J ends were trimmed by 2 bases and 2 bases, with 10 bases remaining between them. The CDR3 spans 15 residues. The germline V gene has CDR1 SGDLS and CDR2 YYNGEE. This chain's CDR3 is CASSVWGTTNEKLFF. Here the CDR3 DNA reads TGTGCCAGCAGCGTCTGGGGAACGACTAATGAAAAACTGTTTTTT.

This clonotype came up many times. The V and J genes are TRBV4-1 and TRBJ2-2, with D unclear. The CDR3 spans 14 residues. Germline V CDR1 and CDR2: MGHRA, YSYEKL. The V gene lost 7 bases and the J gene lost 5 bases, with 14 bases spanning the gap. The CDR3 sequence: CASTRLERTGELFF. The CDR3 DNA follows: TGCGCCAGCACCAGACTGGAGAGGACCGGGGAGCTGTTTTTT.

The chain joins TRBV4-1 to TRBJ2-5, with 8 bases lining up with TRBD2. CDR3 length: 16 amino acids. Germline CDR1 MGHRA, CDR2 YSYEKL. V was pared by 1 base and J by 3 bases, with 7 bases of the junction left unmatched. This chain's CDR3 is CASSQVAGGLKETQYF. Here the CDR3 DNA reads TGCGCCAGCAGCCAAGTCGCGGGAGGACTTAAAGAGACCCAGTACTTC.

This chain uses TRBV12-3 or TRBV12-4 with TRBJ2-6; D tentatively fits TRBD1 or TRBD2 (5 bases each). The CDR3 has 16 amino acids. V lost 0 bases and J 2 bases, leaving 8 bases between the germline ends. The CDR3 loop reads CASSLARGAGANVLTF. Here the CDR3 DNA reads TGTGCCAGCAGTTTAGCGAGGGGAGCTGGGGCCAACGTCCTGACTTTC.

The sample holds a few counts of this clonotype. CDR3 protein: CASSLLINTEAFF. Here the CDR3 DNA reads TGCGCCAGCAGCTTACTCATCAACACTGAAGCTTTCTTT. V is TRBV5-1 and J is TRBJ1-1, with no clear D. The V gene's germline CDR1 is SGHRS and CDR2 YFSETQ. The CDR3 is 13 residues long. Trimming pared 2 bases from V and 2 bases from J, leaving 7 bases between.

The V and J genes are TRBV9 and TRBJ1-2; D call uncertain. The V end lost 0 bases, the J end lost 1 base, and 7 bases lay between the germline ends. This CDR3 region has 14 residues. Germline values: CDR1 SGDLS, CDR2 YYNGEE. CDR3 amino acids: CASSVGVDNYGYTF. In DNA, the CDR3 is TGTGCCAGCAGCGTAGGGGTCGATAACTATGGCTACACCTTC.

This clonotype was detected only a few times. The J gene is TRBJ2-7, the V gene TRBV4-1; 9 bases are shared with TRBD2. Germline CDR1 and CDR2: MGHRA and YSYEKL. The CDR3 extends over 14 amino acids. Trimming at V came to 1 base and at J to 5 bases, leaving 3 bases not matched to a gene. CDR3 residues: CASSQVREGDEQYF. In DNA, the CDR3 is TGCGCCAGCAGCCAAGTGCGGGAGGGCGACGAGCAGTACTTC.

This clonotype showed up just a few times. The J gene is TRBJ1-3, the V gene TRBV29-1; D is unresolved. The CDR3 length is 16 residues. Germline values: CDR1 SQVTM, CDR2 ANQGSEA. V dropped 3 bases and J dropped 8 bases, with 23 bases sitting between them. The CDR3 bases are TGCAGCGTTGACGGACTAACGGAGGCCGACGGGGACACCATATATTTT. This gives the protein CSVDGLTEADGDTIYF.

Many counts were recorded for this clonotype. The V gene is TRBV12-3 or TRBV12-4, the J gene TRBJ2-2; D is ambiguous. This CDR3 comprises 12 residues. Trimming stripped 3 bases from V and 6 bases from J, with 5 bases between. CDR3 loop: CASSFPPGELFF. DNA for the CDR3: TGTGCCAGCAGTTTCCCACCCGGGGAGCTGTTTTTT.

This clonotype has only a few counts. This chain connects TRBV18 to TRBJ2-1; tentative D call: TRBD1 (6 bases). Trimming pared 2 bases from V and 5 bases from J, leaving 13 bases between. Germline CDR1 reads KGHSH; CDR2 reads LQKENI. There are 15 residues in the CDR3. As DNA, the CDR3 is TGTGCCAGCTCACCATACGAGACAGGCAACAATGAGCAGTTCTTC. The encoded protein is CASSPYETGNNEQFF.

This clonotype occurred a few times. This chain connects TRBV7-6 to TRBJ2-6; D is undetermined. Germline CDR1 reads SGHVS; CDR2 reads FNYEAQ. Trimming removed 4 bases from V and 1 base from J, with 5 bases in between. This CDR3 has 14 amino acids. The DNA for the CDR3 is TGTGCCAGCAGCTACGAATCTGGGGCCAACGTCCTGACTTTC. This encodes CASSYESGANVLTF.

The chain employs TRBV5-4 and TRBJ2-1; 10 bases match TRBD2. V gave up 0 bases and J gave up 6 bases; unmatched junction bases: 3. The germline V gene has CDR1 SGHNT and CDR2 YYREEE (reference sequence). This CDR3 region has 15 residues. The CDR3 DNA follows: TGTGCCAGCAGCTTGGGTATAGCGGGGGGCAATGAGCAGTTCTTC. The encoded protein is CASSLGIAGGNEQFF. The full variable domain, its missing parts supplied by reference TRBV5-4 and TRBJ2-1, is ETGVTQSPTHLIKTRGQQVTLRCSSQSGHNTVSWYQQALGQGPQFIFQYYREEENGRGNFPPRFSGLQFPNYSSELNVNALELDDSALYLCASSLGIAGGNEQFFGPGTRLTVL.

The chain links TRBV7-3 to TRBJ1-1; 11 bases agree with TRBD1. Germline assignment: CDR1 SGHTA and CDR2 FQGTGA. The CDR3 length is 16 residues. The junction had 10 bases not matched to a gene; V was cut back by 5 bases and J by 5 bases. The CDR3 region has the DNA TGTGCCAGCAGCCCTGAGGGACAGGGGGTGGGAACTGAAGCTTTCTTT. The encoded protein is CASSPEGQGVGTEAFF.

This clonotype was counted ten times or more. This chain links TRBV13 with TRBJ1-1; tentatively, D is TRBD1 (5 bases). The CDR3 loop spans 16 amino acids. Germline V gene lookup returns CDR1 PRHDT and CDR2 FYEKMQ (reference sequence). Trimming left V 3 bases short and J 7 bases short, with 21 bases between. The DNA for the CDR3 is TGTGCCAGCAGCTTTGGCCGGGGCCCCCTTACTAGTGAAGCTTTCTTT. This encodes CASSFGRGPLTSEAFF.

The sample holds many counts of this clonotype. The DNA of the CDR3 is TGTGCCAGCAGCGTGGCCGGGACGGGGATCTACGAGCAGTACTTC. Its protein product is CASSVAGTGIYEQYF. The genes are TRBV9 and TRBJ2-7; D is possibly TRBD1 or TRBD2 (5 bases each). The V and J ends lost 2 bases and 3 bases respectively, with 15 bases between them. This CDR3 has 15 amino acids. Germline V gene sequence: CDR1 SGDLS, CDR2 YYNGEE. Drawing the rest from reference TRBV9 and TRBJ2-7, the complete variable domain is DSGVTQTPKHLITATGQRVTLRCSPRSGDLSVYWYQQSLDQGLQFLIQYYNGEERAKGNILERFSAQQFPDLHSELNLSSLELGDSALYFCASSVAGTGIYEQYFGPGTRLTVT.

CDR3 region: CASSLYGYSYEQYF. DNA of the CDR3: TGTGCCAGCAGCTTATACGGCTACTCCTACGAGCAGTACTTC. The chain carries TRBV7-8 and TRBJ2-7; D is undetermined. Trimming removed 2 bases from V and 0 bases from J, with 8 bases in between. This CDR3 is 14 amino acids long. The germline V gene encodes CDR1 SGHVS and CDR2 FQNEAQ.

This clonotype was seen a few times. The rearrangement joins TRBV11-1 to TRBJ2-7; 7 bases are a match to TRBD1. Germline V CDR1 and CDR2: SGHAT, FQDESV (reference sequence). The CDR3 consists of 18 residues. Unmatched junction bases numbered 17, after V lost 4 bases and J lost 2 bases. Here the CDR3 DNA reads TGTGCCAGCAGCTCGACAGGGTCCGCTCAGGCCCCCGCCTACGAGCAGTACTTC. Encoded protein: CASSSTGSAQAPAYEQYF. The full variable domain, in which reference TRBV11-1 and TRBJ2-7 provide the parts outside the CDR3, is EAEVAQSPRYKITEKSQAVAFWCDPISGHATLYWYRQILGQGPELLVQFQDESVVDDSQLPKDRFSAERLKGVDSTLKIQPAELGDSAMYLCASSSTGSAQAPAYEQYFGPGTRLTVT.

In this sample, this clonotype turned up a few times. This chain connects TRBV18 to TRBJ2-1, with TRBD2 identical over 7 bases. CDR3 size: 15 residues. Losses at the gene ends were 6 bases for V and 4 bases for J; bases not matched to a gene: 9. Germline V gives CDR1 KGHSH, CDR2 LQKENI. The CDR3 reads CASSPLSGKYNEQFF. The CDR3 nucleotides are TGTGCCAGCTCGCCCCTGAGCGGGAAATACAATGAGCAGTTCTTC.

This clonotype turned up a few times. In nucleotides, the CDR3 is TGTGCCAGCAGCCAAGTCTTCCCATCCTGGAATTATGGCTACACCTTC. Translating gives CASSQVFPSWNYGYTF. The chain carries TRBV14 and TRBJ1-2; D gene unclear. V was shortened by 1 base and J by 5 bases, with 17 bases between the two germline ends. The CDR3 covers 16 residues. Germline assignment: CDR1 SGHDN and CDR2 FVKESK.

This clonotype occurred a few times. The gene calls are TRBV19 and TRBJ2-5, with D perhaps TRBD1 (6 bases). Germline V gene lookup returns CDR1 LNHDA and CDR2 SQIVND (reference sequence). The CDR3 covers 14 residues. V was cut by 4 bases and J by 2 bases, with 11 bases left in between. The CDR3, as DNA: TGTGCCAGTAGTAGAAAAACAGGGCAAGAGACCCAGTACTTC. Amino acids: CASSRKTGQETQYF.

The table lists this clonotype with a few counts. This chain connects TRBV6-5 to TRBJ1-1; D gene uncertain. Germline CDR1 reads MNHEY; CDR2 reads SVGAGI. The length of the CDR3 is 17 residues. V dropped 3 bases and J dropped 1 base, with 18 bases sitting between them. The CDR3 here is CASSYDRPPAGNTEAFF. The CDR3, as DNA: TGTGCCAGCAGTTATGATAGACCACCTGCGGGGAACACTGAAGCTTTCTTT.